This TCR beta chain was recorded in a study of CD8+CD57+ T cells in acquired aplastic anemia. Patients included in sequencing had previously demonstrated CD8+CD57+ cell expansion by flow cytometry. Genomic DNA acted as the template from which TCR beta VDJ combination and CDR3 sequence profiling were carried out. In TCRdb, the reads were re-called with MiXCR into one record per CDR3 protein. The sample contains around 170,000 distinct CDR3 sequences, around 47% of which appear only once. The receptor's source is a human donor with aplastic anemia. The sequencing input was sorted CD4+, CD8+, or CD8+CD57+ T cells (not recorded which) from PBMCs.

The CDR3 spells CASSTMDRNTEAFF. DNA for the CDR3: TGTGCCAGTAGTACTATGGACAGGAACACTGAAGCTTTCTTT. The J gene is TRBJ1-1, the V gene TRBV19, with D possibly TRBD1 on 6 matching bases. Looked up from germline, CDR1 is LNHDA and CDR2 is SQIVND (reference sequence). The CDR3 sequence is 14 residues long. Trimming shortened V by 4 bases and J by 1 base, and 10 bases separated the two germline ends.